These T cell receptor beta chains were read from a single sample in a study of CD8 T cells in Susac syndrome. TCRdb ran MiXCR on the immunoSEQ multiplex PCR reads and lists one entry per CDR3 protein. The sample carries approximately 210,000 distinct CDR3 sequences, about 95% recorded once. The sequenced sample was CD4+ T cells from PBMCs. The receptors were sampled from a human donor with Susac syndrome. Both conserved end residues are part of each CDR3. D genes are given only for firm matches. The size of a clone is reported for some rows only, either as once, few or many, or as a class for expanded clones.

v_gene: TRBV2
abundance: NA
d_gene: NA
j_gene: TRBJ2-5
CDR3aa: CATSGRGGRETQYF
CDR3nt: TGTGCCACCAGTGGACGCGGGGGCAGGGAGACCCAGTACTTC

v_gene: TRBV30
abundance: NA
d_gene: NA
j_gene: TRBJ1-2
CDR3aa: CAWNMGRGNGYTF
CDR3nt: TGTGCCTGGAATATGGGCAGGGGAAATGGCTACACCTTC

v_gene: TRBV19
abundance: NA
d_gene: NA
j_gene: TRBJ1-5
CDR3aa: CASSMGVSQPQHF
CDR3nt: TGTGCCAGTAGTATGGGGGTAAGTCAGCCCCAGCATTTT

v_gene: TRBV7-9
abundance: NA
d_gene: TRBD1
j_gene: TRBJ2-7
CDR3aa: CASSSWGQGRGEQYF
CDR3nt: TGTGCCAGCAGCTCATGGGGACAGGGGAGGGGCGAGCAGTACTTC

v_gene: TRBV4-1
abundance: NA
d_gene: NA
j_gene: TRBJ2-6
CDR3aa: CASSQVTGANVLTF
CDR3nt: TGCGCCAGCAGCCAAGTTACAGGGGCCAACGTCCTGACTTTC

v_gene: TRBV30
abundance: NA
d_gene: TRBD1
j_gene: TRBJ1-5
CDR3aa: CAWGTTGAGQPQHF
CDR3nt: TGTGCCTGGGGTACGACAGGGGCGGGACAGCCCCAGCATTTT

v_gene: TRBV11-3
abundance: once
d_gene: TRBD1
j_gene: TRBJ2-7
CDR3aa: CASSGKQGSLHEQYF
CDR3nt: TGTGCCAGCAGCGGTAAACAGGGGAGTCTCCACGAGCAGTACTTC

v_gene: TRBV3-1
abundance: NA
d_gene: NA
j_gene: TRBJ2-5
CDR3aa: CASSQERQETQYF
CDR3nt: TGTGCCAGCAGCCAAGAGAGACAAGAGACCCAGTACTTC

v_gene: TRBV30
abundance: NA
d_gene: NA
j_gene: TRBJ1-2
CDR3aa: CAYSGVNYGYTF
CDR3nt: TGTGCCTACAGCGGGGTTAACTATGGCTACACCTTC

v_gene: TRBV9
abundance: NA
d_gene: NA
j_gene: TRBJ2-7
CDR3aa: CASSVGGREDYEQYF
CDR3nt: TGTGCCAGCAGCGTAGGTGGCAGGGAAGACTACGAGCAGTACTTC

v_gene: TRBV5-4
abundance: NA
d_gene: NA
j_gene: TRBJ2-1
CDR3aa: CASSSRDWGSYNEQFF
CDR3nt: TGTGCCAGCAGCTCCCGGGACTGGGGATCCTACAATGAGCAGTTCTTC

v_gene: TRBV5-1
abundance: NA
d_gene: NA
j_gene: TRBJ1-1
CDR3aa: CASSESRVTEAFF
CDR3nt: TGCGCCAGCAGCGAGAGCAGGGTCACTGAAGCTTTCTTT

v_gene: TRBV30
abundance: NA
d_gene: NA
j_gene: TRBJ2-1
CDR3aa: CAWSKGTRAYNEQFF
CDR3nt: TGTGCCTGGAGTAAGGGGACGCGGGCCTACAATGAGCAGTTCTTC

v_gene: TRBV5-1
abundance: NA
d_gene: TRBD1
j_gene: TRBJ2-7
CDR3aa: CASSSRQGSDEQYF
CDR3nt: TGCGCCAGCAGCTCCAGACAGGGGAGCGACGAGCAGTACTTC

v_gene: TRBV11-3
abundance: NA
d_gene: TRBD2
j_gene: TRBJ2-5
CDR3aa: CASSGGPWKTQYF
CDR3nt: TGTGCCAGCTCGGGGGGGCCTTGGAAGACCCAGTACTTC

v_gene: TRBV7-2
abundance: NA
d_gene: TRBD1
j_gene: TRBJ2-5
CDR3aa: CASSSDRARETQYF
CDR3nt: TGTGCCAGCAGCTCGGACAGGGCGCGAGAGACCCAGTACTTC

v_gene: TRBV24-1
abundance: NA
d_gene: TRBD2
j_gene: TRBJ2-3
CDR3aa: CATSAPKRGGRADTQYF
CDR3nt: TGTGCCACCAGTGCCCCGAAGCGGGGGGGCCGAGCAGATACGCAGTATTTT

v_gene: TRBV30
abundance: NA
d_gene: TRBD1
j_gene: TRBJ2-5
CDR3aa: CAGSDRLGETQYF
CDR3nt: TGTGCCGGCTCGGACAGGCTGGGAGAGACCCAGTACTTC

v_gene: TRBV19
abundance: NA
d_gene: NA
j_gene: TRBJ2-1
CDR3aa: CASSIAPRAGPVYNEQFF
CDR3nt: TGTGCCAGTAGTATAGCCCCCCGTGCGGGGCCCGTCTACAATGAGCAGTTCTTC

v_gene: TRBV20-1
abundance: NA
d_gene: TRBD1
j_gene: TRBJ1-2
CDR3aa: CSASLGTVLGYTF
CDR3nt: TGCAGTGCTAGCTTAGGGACAGTCCTAGGCTACACCTTC

v_gene: TRBV3-1
abundance: NA
d_gene: TRBD1
j_gene: TRBJ2-7
CDR3aa: CASEQSGTGKSEQYF
CDR3nt: TGTGCCAGCGAACAATCCGGGACAGGGAAAAGCGAGCAGTACTTC

v_gene: TRBV20-1
abundance: NA
d_gene: NA
j_gene: TRBJ1-2
CDR3aa: CSARGTQDNYGYTF
CDR3nt: TGCAGTGCTAGAGGGACACAGGATAACTATGGCTACACCTTC

v_gene: TRBV29-1
abundance: NA
d_gene: TRBD1
j_gene: TRBJ1-6
CDR3aa: CSVLTGGIGNSPLHF
CDR3nt: TGCAGCGTTTTAACAGGGGGCATTGGTAATTCACCCCTCCACTTT

v_gene: TRBV27
abundance: NA
d_gene: TRBD2
j_gene: TRBJ2-7
CDR3aa: CASRTSGLSYEQYF
CDR3nt: TGTGCCAGCAGGACTAGCGGGTTGTCCTACGAGCAGTACTTC

v_gene: TRBV4-1
abundance: NA
d_gene: NA
j_gene: TRBJ1-2
CDR3aa: CASSPSQLNYGYTF
CDR3nt: TGCGCCAGCAGCCCCTCACAACTAAACTATGGCTACACCTTC

v_gene: TRBV2
abundance: NA
d_gene: NA
j_gene: TRBJ2-2
CDR3aa: CASSLEKGKTGELFF
CDR3nt: TGTGCCAGCAGTCTTGAAAAGGGGAAAACCGGGGAGCTGTTTTTT

v_gene: TRBV10-3
abundance: NA
d_gene: NA
j_gene: TRBJ1-2
CDR3aa: CAIQNRQSFGYTF
CDR3nt: TGTGCCATACAGAATCGCCAATCCTTTGGCTACACCTTC

v_gene: TRBV3-1
abundance: once
d_gene: NA
j_gene: TRBJ1-4
CDR3aa: CASSQEHPELFF
CDR3nt: TGTGCCAGCAGCCAAGAACATCCCGAACTGTTTTTT

v_gene: TRBV20-1
abundance: once
d_gene: NA
j_gene: TRBJ1-2
CDR3aa: CSASTGNGHYGYTF
CDR3nt: TGCAGTGCTAGTACGGGGAACGGTCACTATGGCTACACCTTC

v_gene: TRBV10-3
abundance: NA
d_gene: TRBD2
j_gene: TRBJ2-3
CDR3aa: CAISESGLAGSTDTQYF
CDR3nt: TGTGCCATCAGTGAGTCGGGGCTAGCGGGGAGCACAGATACGCAGTATTTT

v_gene: TRBV30
abundance: NA
d_gene: NA
j_gene: TRBJ1-3
CDR3aa: CAWSTPRGRGTIYF
CDR3nt: TGTGCCTGGAGTACTCCCAGGGGCCGGGGGACCATATATTTT

v_gene: TRBV7-2
abundance: NA
d_gene: NA
j_gene: TRBJ2-7
CDR3aa: CASSPEAITYEQYF
CDR3nt: TGTGCCAGCAGCCCGGAAGCAATTACCTACGAGCAGTACTTC

v_gene: TRBV3-1
abundance: NA
d_gene: NA
j_gene: TRBJ1-2
CDR3aa: CASSQAGGPRKGYTF
CDR3nt: TGTGCCAGCAGCCAAGCCGGGGGCCCTCGAAAAGGCTACACCTTC

v_gene: TRBV5-6
abundance: NA
d_gene: NA
j_gene: TRBJ1-2
CDR3aa: CASSSRENGYGYTF
CDR3nt: TGTGCCAGCAGCTCGCGGGAAAACGGCTATGGCTACACCTTC

v_gene: TRBV6-6
abundance: few
d_gene: TRBD1
j_gene: TRBJ2-1
CDR3aa: CASSYAGQGNEQFF
CDR3nt: TGTGCCAGCAGTTACGCGGGACAGGGGAATGAGCAGTTCTTC

v_gene: TRBV27
abundance: NA
d_gene: NA
j_gene: TRBJ1-5
CDR3aa: CASPIQPQHF
CDR3nt: TGTGCCAGCCCAATTCAGCCCCAGCATTTT

v_gene: TRBV6-1
abundance: NA
d_gene: NA
j_gene: TRBJ1-2
CDR3aa: CASTPFPRANGDYGYTF
CDR3nt: TGTGCCAGCACCCCATTCCCCCGGGCCAACGGGGACTATGGCTACACCTTC

v_gene: TRBV30
abundance: once
d_gene: NA
j_gene: TRBJ1-2
CDR3aa: CAGSLQGNYGYTF
CDR3nt: TGTGCCGGTTCCCTACAGGGCAACTATGGCTACACCTTC

v_gene: TRBV7-9
abundance: NA
d_gene: NA
j_gene: TRBJ2-5
CDR3aa: CASSRAYEETQYF
CDR3nt: TGTGCCAGCAGCCGGGCCTATGAAGAGACCCAGTACTTC

v_gene: TRBV6-5
abundance: NA
d_gene: NA
j_gene: TRBJ2-3
CDR3aa: CAARVPGGDTQYF
CDR3nt: TGTGCCGCCCGCGTACCCGGGGGAGATACGCAGTATTTT

v_gene: TRBV4-3
abundance: NA
d_gene: NA
j_gene: TRBJ2-2
CDR3aa: CASSWRSAVTGELFF
CDR3nt: TGCGCCAGCAGCTGGCGATCAGCGGTGACCGGGGAGCTGTTTTTT

v_gene: TRBV7-6
abundance: NA
d_gene: NA
j_gene: TRBJ2-7
CDR3aa: CASSLGGRGSLYEQYF
CDR3nt: TGTGCCAGCAGCTTAGGTGGTCGGGGGTCCCTCTACGAGCAGTACTTC

v_gene: TRBV30
abundance: NA
d_gene: NA
j_gene: TRBJ1-1
CDR3aa: CAWMPNRNTEAFF
CDR3nt: TGTGCCTGGATGCCGAATCGCAACACTGAAGCTTTCTTT

v_gene: TRBV20-1
abundance: NA
d_gene: NA
j_gene: TRBJ1-4
CDR3aa: CSATYHGPTNEKLFF
CDR3nt: TGCAGTGCTACGTATCACGGCCCAACTAATGAAAAACTGTTTTTT

v_gene: TRBV27
abundance: NA
d_gene: TRBD2
j_gene: TRBJ2-1
CDR3aa: CASRGTSGAGEQFF
CDR3nt: TGTGCCAGCAGGGGGACTAGCGGGGCGGGTGAGCAGTTCTTC

v_gene: TRBV6-1
abundance: few
d_gene: NA
j_gene: TRBJ1-2
CDR3aa: CASSEGQRNYGYTF
CDR3nt: TGTGCCAGCAGTGAAGGACAGCGGAACTATGGCTACACCTTC

v_gene: TRBV16
abundance: NA
d_gene: NA
j_gene: TRBJ2-1
CDR3aa: CASSQSAGGEQFF
CDR3nt: TGTGCCAGCAGCCAATCTGCTGGAGGTGAGCAGTTCTTC

v_gene: TRBV5-4
abundance: NA
d_gene: NA
j_gene: TRBJ2-3
CDR3aa: CASSLAELTGADTQYF
CDR3nt: TGTGCCAGCAGCTTGGCCGAACTCACTGGGGCAGATACGCAGTATTTT

v_gene: TRBV15
abundance: NA
d_gene: NA
j_gene: TRBJ2-7
CDR3aa: CATSTTVDTAAYEQYF
CDR3nt: TGTGCCACCAGCACAACGGTAGACACCGCAGCCTACGAGCAGTACTTC

v_gene: TRBV5-6
abundance: NA
d_gene: NA
j_gene: TRBJ2-6
CDR3aa: CASSLVGANVLTF
CDR3nt: TGTGCCAGCAGCTTGGTTGGGGCCAACGTCCTGACTTTC

v_gene: TRBV2
abundance: NA
d_gene: TRBD1
j_gene: TRBJ2-3
CDR3aa: CASRRDRLTDTQYF
CDR3nt: TGTGCCAGCCGGAGGGACAGGCTCACAGATACGCAGTATTTT

v_gene: TRBV29-1
abundance: once
d_gene: NA
j_gene: TRBJ1-1
CDR3aa: CSVGQNTEAFF
CDR3nt: TGCAGCGTTGGACAGAACACTGAAGCTTTCTTT

v_gene: TRBV3-1
abundance: NA
d_gene: TRBD2
j_gene: TRBJ2-7
CDR3aa: CASSQEISGSSYEQYF
CDR3nt: TGTGCCAGCAGCCAAGAGATTAGCGGGAGCTCCTACGAGCAGTACTTC

v_gene: TRBV7-2
abundance: NA
d_gene: TRBD1
j_gene: TRBJ1-5
CDR3aa: CASSVDRDQQPQHF
CDR3nt: TGTGCCAGCAGCGTCGACAGGGACCAACAGCCCCAGCATTTT

v_gene: TRBV18
abundance: NA
d_gene: TRBD1
j_gene: TRBJ2-5
CDR3aa: CASSLYQGDQETQYF
CDR3nt: TGTGCCAGCTCCCTATACCAGGGGGACCAAGAGACCCAGTACTTC

v_gene: TRBV3-1
abundance: NA
d_gene: TRBD1
j_gene: TRBJ2-1
CDR3aa: CASSQDSAGTVLGEQFF
CDR3nt: TGTGCCAGCAGCCAAGATTCCGCCGGGACAGTATTAGGGGAGCAGTTCTTC

v_gene: TRBV12-3/TRBV12-4
abundance: NA
d_gene: NA
j_gene: TRBJ2-1
CDR3aa: CASSQSYNEQFF
CDR3nt: TGTGCCAGCAGTCAATCCTACAATGAGCAGTTCTTC

v_gene: TRBV7-3
abundance: NA
d_gene: TRBD2
j_gene: TRBJ2-3
CDR3aa: CASSQLRGGRPDTQYF
CDR3nt: TGTGCCAGCAGCCAACTCCGGGGGGGGCGTCCAGATACGCAGTATTTT

v_gene: TRBV29-1
abundance: NA
d_gene: NA
j_gene: TRBJ1-2
CDR3aa: CSVEDSNYGYTF
CDR3nt: TGCAGCGTTGAAGACAGCAACTATGGCTACACCTTC